This entry concerns a single T cell receptor beta chain. The record originates from a study of shared clonotypes between healthy human individuals. For each subset, genomic DNA was distributed in equal portions over several immunoSEQ plates. Only in-frame clones appear in the TCRdb table, and some are missing; sequencing was by immunoSEQ multiplex PCR. Of some 2,100,000 clones in the sample, approximately 96% are singletons; the top ten hold approximately 0.13%. Sequenced sample: naive CD4+ T cells sorted from blood. The subset denotes: CD45RA+ positively selected. This clonotype was obtained from a man between 18 and 35 years old in good health.

The CDR3 here is CASRSLGGNYGYTF. The CDR3 DNA is TGTGCCAGCAGGTCTCTGGGGGGGAACTATGGCTACACCTTC. The chain joins TRBV27 to TRBJ1-2, with a weak D call TRBD1 (5 bases). The V end lost 6 bases, the J end lost 2 bases, and 13 bases lay between the germline ends. The CDR3 has 14 amino acids. Germline V gives CDR1 MNHEY, CDR2 SMNVEV (reference sequence).